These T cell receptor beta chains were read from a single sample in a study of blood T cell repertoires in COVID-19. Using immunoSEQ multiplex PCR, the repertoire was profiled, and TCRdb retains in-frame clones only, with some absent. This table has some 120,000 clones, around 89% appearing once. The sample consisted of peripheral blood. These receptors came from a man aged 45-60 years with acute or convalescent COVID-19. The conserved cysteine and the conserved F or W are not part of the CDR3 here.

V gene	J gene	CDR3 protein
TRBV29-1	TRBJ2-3	SVERSDGTIY
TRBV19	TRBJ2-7	ASSISGAEGYEQY
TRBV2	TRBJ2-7	ASSPRRRDEQY
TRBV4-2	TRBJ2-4	ASSQGGLAEFLAKNIQY
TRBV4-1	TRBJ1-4	ASSQDRGGGGKLF
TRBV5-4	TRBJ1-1	ASRETGLNTEAF
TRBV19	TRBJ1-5	ASTVDFRDQPQH
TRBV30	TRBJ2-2	AWTNTGELF
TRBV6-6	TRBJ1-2	ASSYSMSGGDYGYT
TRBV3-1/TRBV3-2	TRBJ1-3	ASSQEGQGRNTIY
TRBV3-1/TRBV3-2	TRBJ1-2	ASSQEGQGSYGYT
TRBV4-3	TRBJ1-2	ASSQDFRGAGGYT
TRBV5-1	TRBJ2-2	ASSLKGTYMGELF
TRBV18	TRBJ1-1	ASSPSRTGGWNTEAF
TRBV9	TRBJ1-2	ARSIKGDNYGYT
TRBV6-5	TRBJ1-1	ASSYSTGVGTEAF
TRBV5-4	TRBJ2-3	ASSLDPGGRTQY
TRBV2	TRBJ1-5	ASTARQGVNQPQH
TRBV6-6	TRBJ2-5	ASRQLAGGQETQY
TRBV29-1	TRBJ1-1	SVLQGASTEAF
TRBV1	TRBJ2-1	TSSQYWPPREGRICNEQF
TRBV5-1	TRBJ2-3	ASTHGPLAGADTQY
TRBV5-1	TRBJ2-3	ASSPGAFTTDTQY
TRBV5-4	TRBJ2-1	ASSREGARRNEQF
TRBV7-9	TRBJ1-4	ASSRGTGVEKLF
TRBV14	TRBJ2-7	ASSLGTVYEQY
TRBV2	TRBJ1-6	ASRGTGSSNSPLH
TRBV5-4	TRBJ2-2	ASSLLQNTGELF
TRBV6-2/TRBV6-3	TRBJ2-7	ASSKKYRDRTFYEQY
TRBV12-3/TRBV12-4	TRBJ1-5	ASSPTGFQPQH
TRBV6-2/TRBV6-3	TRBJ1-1	ASSWTGNTEAF
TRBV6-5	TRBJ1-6	ASSRTVLDSPLH
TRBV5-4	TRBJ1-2	ASSPGGPNYGYT
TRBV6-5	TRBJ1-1	ASSTRGVWNTEAF
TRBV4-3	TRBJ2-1	ASSLILDRGRSYNEQF
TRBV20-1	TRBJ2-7	SASPGQGYEQY
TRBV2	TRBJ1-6	ASATRPANSPLH
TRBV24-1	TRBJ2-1	ATSDATSGLYNEQF
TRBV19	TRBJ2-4	ASSPRTSSSLAKNIQY
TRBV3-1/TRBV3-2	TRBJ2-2	ASSRTGVQSTGELF
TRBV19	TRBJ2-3	ASSIEGGGADTQY
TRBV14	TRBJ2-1	ASSQDGTSFGHNEQF
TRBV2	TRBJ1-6	ASSQRGQGKNSPLH
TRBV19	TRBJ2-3	ASSPGTVSTDTQY
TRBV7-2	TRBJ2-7	ASSLDFGAYEQY
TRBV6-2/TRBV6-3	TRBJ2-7	ASSYPGQGLPYEQY
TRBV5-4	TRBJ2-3	ASSLVAGGGSTDTQY
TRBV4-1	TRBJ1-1	ASSQDRSWVGASSDTEAF
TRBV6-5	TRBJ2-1	ASSPIAGGYNEQF
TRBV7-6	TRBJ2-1	ASSLAQTERYNEQF
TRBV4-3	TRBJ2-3	ARGARTSGGPANTDTQY
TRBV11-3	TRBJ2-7	ASTLLRGQYEQY
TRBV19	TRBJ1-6	ASSVAGNSPLH
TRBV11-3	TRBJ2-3	ASSLDHRTGKSDTQY
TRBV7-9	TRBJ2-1	ASSLTRGTSVSYNEQF
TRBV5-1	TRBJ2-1	ASGPGLAGGFYNEQF
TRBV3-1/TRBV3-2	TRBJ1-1	ASSQGEGGNTEAF
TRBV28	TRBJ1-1	ASSNYRGSSRLNTEAF
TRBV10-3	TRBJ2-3	AISEGGDTQY
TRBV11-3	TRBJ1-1	ASSSGQGSGFGTEAF